This passage covers 14 T cell receptor beta chains from one sample sequenced in a study of blood T cells in healthy people across ages. Then a second PCR, running about 7 to 11 cycles, was carried out with a sample-barcoded 5' primer and a J-beta primer mix. Via MiXCR, TCRdb re-called the 5' RACE reads, giving one row per CDR3 protein. This sample carries 700,000 to 800,000 distinct CDR3 sequences, approximately 43% of them seen once, and the ten largest clones take 20% to 25%. The sequenced sample was blood. The receptors here all came from a woman in her fifties or sixties in good health.

The rearrangement uses TRBV25-1 and TRBJ2-6, with 8 nucleotides matching TRBD2. This CDR3 region has 18 residues. Trimming cost V 2 bases and J 0 bases; bases outside gene matches: 6. Germline values: CDR1 MGHDK, CDR2 SYGVNS. The DNA of the CDR3 is TGTGCCAGCAGTGAAAGTAGCGGGACCCACTCTGGGGCCAACGTCCTGACTTTC. Encoded protein: CASSESSGTHSGANVLTF.

This clonotype was observed a handful of times. The chain is built from TRBV6-1 and TRBJ2-1, with 13 nucleotides matching TRBD2. V shed 4 bases and J 6 bases; nucleotides not matched to a gene: 15. CDR1 is MNHNS, CDR2 SASEGT, per germline. This CDR3 contains 19 residues. CDR3 in amino acids: CASSAPGLAGQRRVNEQFF. CDR3 DNA: TGTGCCAGCAGTGCGCCGGGACTAGCGGGACAAAGGCGGGTCAATGAGCAGTTCTTC.

This chain joins TRBV7-9 and TRBJ1-6, with D unresolved. V shed 8 bases and J shed 9 bases, with 14 bases lying between them. Germline V gives CDR1 SEHNR, CDR2 FQNEAQ (reference sequence). This CDR3 contains 13 residues. CDR3 sequence: CASGSAAGSPLHF. The CDR3 bases are TGTGCCAGCGGCTCTGCCGCGGGTTCACCCCTCCACTTT.

The chain is built from TRBV13 and TRBJ2-5; D is perhaps TRBD1 or TRBD2 (7 bases each). This CDR3 comprises 16 residues. V lost 0 bases to trimming and J lost 0 bases, with 11 bases between them. Germline assignment: CDR1 PRHDT and CDR2 FYEKMQ (reference sequence). DNA of the CDR3: TGTGCCAGCAGCTTAGGCAGGGGGGGTAACCAAGAGACCCAGTACTTC. Translating gives CASSLGRGGNQETQYF.

The V and J genes are TRBV5-1 and TRBJ2-2, with D tentatively TRBD2 (5 bases). With 0 bases removed from V and 1 base from J, the gap between germline ends came to 7 bases. The germline CDR1 and CDR2 sequences are SGHRS and YFSETQ. The CDR3 is 15 residues long. This chain's CDR3 is CASSLVEGNTGELFF. The CDR3 DNA reads TGCGCCAGCAGCTTGGTTGAGGGGAACACCGGGGAGCTGTTTTTT.

This clonotype was seen only once. The J gene is TRBJ2-7, the V gene TRBV6-5, with D unresolved. The J call may be mistaken, given a closer DNA end match to TRBJ2-5. From germline, CDR1 is MNHEY and CDR2 SVGAGI. The CDR3 sequence is 14 residues long. The CDR3 DNA reads TGTGCCAGCAGTTACGCGATAGGGTCGGGGACCCAGTACTTC. Amino acids: CASSYAIGSGTQYF.

This chain joins TRBV5-1 and TRBJ2-3, with D unclear. The CDR3 length is 15 residues. V shed 2 bases and J shed 6 bases, with 16 bases lying between them. In germline, CDR1 is SGHRS, CDR2 YFSETQ. CDR3 bases: TGCGCCAGCAGCTTAGGCAAGCTTAATGAGGATACGCAGTATTTT. This translates into CASSLGKLNEDTQYF. Full variable domain (remainder filled in from reference TRBV5-1 and TRBJ2-3): KAGVTQTPRYLIKTRGQQVTLSCSPISGHRSVSWYQQTPGQGLQFLFEYFSETQRNKGNFPGRFSGRQFSNSRSEMNVSTLELGDSALYLCASSLGKLNEDTQYFGPGTRLTVL.

The chain couples TRBV3-1 to TRBJ2-1; D is unclear. V lost 0 bases to trimming and J lost 4 bases, with 10 bases between them. Germline lookup yields CDR1 LGHDT and CDR2 YNNKEL (reference sequence). The CDR3 extends over 15 amino acids. This chain's CDR3 is CASSQDRNEYNEQFF. The CDR3 DNA is TGTGCCAGCAGCCAAGATAGGAACGAATACAATGAGCAGTTCTTC.

The chain carries TRBV9 and TRBJ2-7, with 7 bases that match TRBD2. With 0 bases clipped from V and 6 bases from J, the junction kept 3 bases outside the gene matches. The CDR3 is 13 amino acids. Looked up from germline, CDR1 is SGDLS and CDR2 is YYNGEE. This chain's CDR3 is CASSVGEGGEQYF. The CDR3, as DNA: TGTGCCAGCAGCGTAGGGGAGGGCGGCGAGCAGTACTTC.

This chain connects TRBV6-2 or TRBV6-3 to TRBJ2-5; TRBD2 matches at 13 bases. The assigned J gene may be wrong: the sequence end matches TRBJ2-7 better. In germline, CDR1 is MNHEY, CDR2 SVGEGT. The CDR3 sequence is 17 residues long. In DNA form, the CDR3 reads TGTGCCAGCACATCCCGGACTAGCGGGAGTTTCTCGTACGAGCAGTACTTC. Its translation: CASTSRTSGSFSYEQYF.

The rearrangement uses TRBV4-3 and TRBJ1-2; D is possibly TRBD1 (5 bases). From germline, CDR1 is LGHNA and CDR2 YSLEER. The CDR3 has 13 amino acids. Trimming left V 0 bases short and J 6 bases short, with 8 bases between. CDR3 region: CASSQDQGHGYTF. CDR3 in DNA: TGCGCCAGCAGCCAAGATCAGGGACATGGCTACACCTTC.

The genes are TRBV11-2 and TRBJ2-1, with 7 bases aligning to TRBD1. CDR3 length: 13 residues. Germline assignment: CDR1 SGHAT and CDR2 FQNNGV. The junction had 12 bases not matched to a gene; V was cut back by 7 bases and J by 12 bases. CDR3 coding DNA: TGTGCCAGCAACCTCGACAGGGAATTTGGGCAGTTCTTC. This sequence encodes CASNLDREFGQFF. Full variable domain (missing parts from reference TRBV11-2 and TRBJ2-1): EAGVAQSPRYKIIEKRQSVAFWCNPISGHATLYWYQQILGQGPKLLIQFQNNGVVDDSQLPKDRFSAERLKGVDSTLKIQPAKLEDSAVYLCASNLDREFGQFFGPGTRLTVL.

This clonotype came up a few times. This rearrangement joins TRBV6-2 or TRBV6-3 to TRBJ2-5; D is perhaps TRBD2 (6 bases). Germline lookup yields CDR1 MNHEY and CDR2 SVGEGT. The ends were cut back, 2 bases at V and 11 bases at J, with 9 bases in the middle. This CDR3 is built from 11 residues. CDR3 residues: CASSYVREQYF. As DNA, the CDR3 is TGTGCCAGCAGTTACGTTCGGGAGCAGTACTTC.

Comments on this clonotype: Germline is not matched at one junction end, which may reflect a read error. The chain carries TRBV6-1 and TRBJ1-4, with TRBD1 as a possible D gene (5 bases). Germline CDR1 is MNHNS and CDR2 is SASEGT. The CDR3 length is 13 residues. CDR3 protein: CASGEGDYEKLFF. The CDR3 nucleotides read TGTGCCAGCGGTGAAGGGGATTATGAAAAACTGTTTTTT.